These T cell receptor beta chains were read from a single sample in a study of shared clonotypes between healthy human individuals. The assay was immunoSEQ multiplex PCR, and TCRdb's table has in-frame clones only and misses some. The sample has more than 850,000 clones; approximately 80% are singletons. Specimen: memory CD4+ T cells from PBMCs. The receptors were gathered from a man aged 18 to 30 in good health. Some clones in this sample may be carry-over from other donors' samples. Each CDR3 is given with its conserved first and last residue. Each record gives: J gene, clone size, D gene, V gene, CDR3 protein, CDR3 DNA. A D gene is named only where the DNA matches it firmly. The size entry is marked missing in some rows and otherwise reads once, few, many or a size class.

J gene: TRBJ2-5
clone size: .
D gene: .
V gene: TRBV28
CDR3 protein: CASSQQLRMKETQYF
CDR3 DNA: TGTGCCAGCAGTCAACAACTCCGAATGAAAGAGACCCAGTACTTC

J gene: TRBJ2-2
clone size: .
D gene: TRBD2
V gene: TRBV2
CDR3 protein: CASRKLASSGELFF
CDR3 DNA: TGTGCCAGCAGAAAACTAGCGTCCTCCGGGGAGCTGTTTTTT

J gene: TRBJ2-1
clone size: .
D gene: TRBD2
V gene: TRBV5-1
CDR3 protein: CASSLVGGRTHNEQFF
CDR3 DNA: TGCGCCAGCAGCTTGGTTGGCGGGAGAACCCACAATGAGCAGTTCTTC

J gene: TRBJ2-7
clone size: once
D gene: .
V gene: TRBV6-1
CDR3 protein: CASVRLTTYEQYF
CDR3 DNA: TGTGCCAGCGTACGCCTGACCACCTACGAGCAGTACTTC

J gene: TRBJ2-3
clone size: .
D gene: TRBD2
V gene: TRBV10-3
CDR3 protein: CAISGGLAGGTTTDTQYF
CDR3 DNA: TGTGCCATCAGTGGTGGACTAGCGGGAGGGACCACCACAGATACGCAGTATTTT

J gene: TRBJ2-7
clone size: .
D gene: TRBD1
V gene: TRBV18
CDR3 protein: CASSSYRGTPYEQYF
CDR3 DNA: TGTGCCAGCTCATCGTACAGGGGAACCCCCTACGAGCAGTACTTC

J gene: TRBJ2-1
clone size: .
D gene: TRBD2
V gene: TRBV5-1
CDR3 protein: CASSLGFSGRANEQFF
CDR3 DNA: TGCGCCAGCAGCTTGGGTTTCAGCGGGAGGGCCAATGAGCAGTTCTTC

J gene: TRBJ2-7
clone size: .
D gene: .
V gene: TRBV5-1
CDR3 protein: CASSLESDEQYF
CDR3 DNA: TGCGCCAGCAGCTTGGAGTCCGACGAGCAGTACTTC

J gene: TRBJ2-5
clone size: .
D gene: .
V gene: TRBV9
CDR3 protein: CASSVGQPQETQYF
CDR3 DNA: TGTGCCAGCAGCGTAGGACAGCCCCAAGAGACCCAGTACTTC

J gene: TRBJ2-7
clone size: few
D gene: TRBD1
V gene: TRBV5-8
CDR3 protein: CASSLAGTGGTVGQYF
CDR3 DNA: TGTGCCAGCAGCTTGGCAGGGACAGGGGGTACGGTGGGGCAGTACTTC

J gene: TRBJ1-4
clone size: .
D gene: .
V gene: TRBV5-6
CDR3 protein: CASSVFITNEKLFF
CDR3 DNA: TGTGCCAGCAGCGTATTTATTACTAATGAAAAACTGTTTTTT

J gene: TRBJ2-7
clone size: many
D gene: .
V gene: TRBV5-3
CDR3 protein: CARSLIARGRRYEQYF
CDR3 DNA: TGTGCCAGAAGCTTGATCGCGCGAGGGAGACGATACGAGCAGTACTTC

J gene: TRBJ1-3
clone size: .
D gene: .
V gene: TRBV9
CDR3 protein: CASSPRSSSGNTIYF
CDR3 DNA: TGTGCCAGCAGCCCTAGAAGTAGCTCTGGAAACACCATATATTTT

J gene: TRBJ2-3
clone size: once
D gene: .
V gene: TRBV5-1
CDR3 protein: CASSLGVNQQGDTQYF
CDR3 DNA: TGCGCCAGCAGCTTGGGAGTGAATCAGCAAGGAGATACGCAGTATTTT